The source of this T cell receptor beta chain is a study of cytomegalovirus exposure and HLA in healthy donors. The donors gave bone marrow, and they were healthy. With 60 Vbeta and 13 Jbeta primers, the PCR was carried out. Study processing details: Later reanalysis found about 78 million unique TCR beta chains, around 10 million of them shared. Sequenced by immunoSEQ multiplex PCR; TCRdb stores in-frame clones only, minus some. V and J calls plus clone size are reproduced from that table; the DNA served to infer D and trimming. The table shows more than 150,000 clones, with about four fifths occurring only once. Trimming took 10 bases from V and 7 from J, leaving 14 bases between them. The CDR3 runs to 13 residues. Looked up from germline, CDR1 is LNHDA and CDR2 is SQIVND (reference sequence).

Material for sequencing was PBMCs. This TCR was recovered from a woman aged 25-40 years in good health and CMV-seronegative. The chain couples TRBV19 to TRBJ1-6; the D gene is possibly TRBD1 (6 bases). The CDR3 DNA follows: TGTGCCACTGCCAGCCAGGGGAATTCACCCCTCCACTTT. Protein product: CATASQGNSPLHF.